The 20 T cell receptor beta chains listed next were all sequenced from one sample in a study of CD8+CD57+ T cells in acquired aplastic anemia. Using genomic DNA as the template, TCR beta VDJ and CDR3 profiling was carried out. Each CDR3 protein gets one entry after TCRdb re-called the reads with MiXCR. The sample has more than 150,000 distinct CDR3 sequences, 48% seen once; the top ten hold roughly 13%. Those patients picked for sequencing had displayed CD8+CD57+ cell expansion on flow cytometry. The sample comprised sorted CD4+, CD8+, or CD8+CD57+ T cells (not recorded which) from PBMCs. Receptors were obtained from a human donor with aplastic anemia.

This clonotype has a handful of counts. The chain uses TRBV27 and TRBJ2-7, with D perhaps matching TRBD1 (6 bases). Trimming took 6 bases from V and 2 from J, leaving 11 bases between them. Germline V CDR1 and CDR2: MNHEY, SMNVEV (reference sequence). The CDR3 is 13 residues long. The CDR3 loop is CASSGTGTYEQYF. In DNA form, the CDR3 reads TGTGCCAGCAGCGGCACAGGGACCTACGAGCAGTACTTC.

This clonotype was counted only a few times. This CDR3 is CASSLVGGPGTQYF. For the CDR3, the DNA is TGTGCCAGCAGCTTAGTCGGGGGGCCAGGGACCCAGTACTTC. The chain has TRBV7-8 and TRBJ2-5; perhaps TRBD2 as D (7 bases). The V end lost 1 base, the J end lost 7 bases, and 13 bases lay between the germline ends. Germline CDR1 SGHVS, CDR2 FQNEAQ. The CDR3 extends over 14 amino acids. The full variable domain, its missing parts supplied by reference TRBV7-8 and TRBJ2-5, is GAGVSQSPRYKVAKRGQDVALRCDPISGHVSLFWYQQALGQGPEFLTYFQNEAQLDKSGLPSDRFFAERPEGSVSTLKIQRTQQEDSAVYLCASSLVGGPGTQYFGPGTRLLVL.

The table lists this clonotype with many counts. V is TRBV6-1 and J is TRBJ2-5; 8 nucleotides agree with TRBD1. Germline trimming cut 6 bases from V and 5 bases from J; bases unmatched to any gene: 5. The CDR3 contains 13 residues. CDR1 and CDR2 from the germline V gene are MNHNS and SASEGT. The CDR3 bases are TGTGCCAGCAGCCCCGGGACAGGCGAGACCCAGTACTTC. This encodes CASSPGTGETQYF.

Many counts were recorded for this clonotype. The J gene is TRBJ2-7, the V gene TRBV5-1; D might be TRBD1 (6 bases). V was cut by 3 bases and J by 6 bases, with 19 bases left in between. Germline CDR1 SGHRS, CDR2 YFSETQ. This CDR3 comprises 15 residues. Here the CDR3 reads CASSWLVDRLSEQYF. The CDR3, as DNA: TGCGCCAGCAGCTGGCTGGTTGACAGGCTAAGCGAGCAGTACTTC.

This clonotype was seen only once. The V gene is TRBV9, the J gene TRBJ2-1, with 9 positions matching TRBD2. V trimming: 4 bases; J trimming: 7 bases; junction bases outside the gene matches: 9. Germline lookup yields CDR1 SGDLS and CDR2 YYNGEE. CDR3 length equals 15 residues. The CDR3 DNA reads as TGTGCCAGCAGCACCGGGACTAGCCTCACGAATGAGCAGTTCTTC. Translating it yields CASSTGTSLTNEQFF.

This chain uses TRBV15 with TRBJ2-1; 11 nucleotides line up with TRBD1. The CDR3 has 16 residues. In germline, CDR1 is LNHNV, CDR2 YYDKDF (reference sequence). V shed 5 bases, J shed 9 bases, and the junction held 12 bases outside the gene matches. CDR3 DNA sequence: TGTGCCACCAGCGGGCCCGGACAGGGGGCTGGGGGTGAGCAGTTCTTC. Protein: CATSGPGQGAGGEQFF.

CDR3 sequence: CASSLVGSPTNTGELFF. The DNA of the CDR3 is TGTGCCAGCAGTTTAGTCGGCTCTCCCACGAACACCGGGGAGCTGTTTTTT. This chain uses TRBV12-3 or TRBV12-4 with TRBJ2-2, with D unresolved. With 1 base removed from V and 0 bases from J, the gap between germline ends came to 12 bases. This CDR3 is built from 17 residues.

J is TRBJ2-3 and V is TRBV20-1, with D maybe TRBD2 (6 bases). CDR3 size: 14 residues. V shed 6 bases and J shed 0 bases, with 13 bases lying between them. Looked up from germline, CDR1 is DFQATT and CDR2 is SNEGSKA (reference sequence). CDR3 region: CSARRGESTDTQYF. In DNA form, the CDR3 reads TGCAGTGCCAGGAGGGGCGAGAGCACAGATACGCAGTATTTT.

V usage is TRBV4-1 and J usage is TRBJ1-5; D is ambiguous. There are 14 residues in the CDR3. The germline V gene encodes CDR1 MGHRA and CDR2 YSYEKL. V lost 0 bases and J 6 bases, leaving 9 bases between the germline ends. DNA of the CDR3: TGCGCCAGCAGCCAAGAGAGGGCAGGTCAGCCCCAGCATTTT. This codes for CASSQERAGQPQHF.

J is TRBJ2-7 and V is TRBV7-9; perhaps TRBD1 as D (6 bases). The CDR3 extends over 15 amino acids. V dropped 1 base and J dropped 0 bases, with 10 bases sitting between them. Germline V gives CDR1 SEHNR, CDR2 FQNEAQ (reference sequence). The CDR3 protein is CASSLDRQDSYEQYF. Written as DNA, the CDR3 is TGTGCCAGCAGCTTAGACCGACAGGACTCCTACGAGCAGTACTTC. The entire variable domain, with the rest obtained from reference TRBV7-9 and TRBJ2-7, is as follows: DTGVSQNPRHKITKRGQNVTFRCDPISEHNRLYWYRQTLGQGPEFLTYFQNEAQLEKSRLLSDRFSAERPKGSFSTLEIQRTEQGDSAMYLCASSLDRQDSYEQYFGPGTRLTVT.

The gene calls are TRBV29-1 and TRBJ2-1; the match to TRBD2 covers 12 bases. Germline V gene sequence: CDR1 SQVTM, CDR2 ANQGSEA. The CDR3 totals 16 residues. This CDR3 reads CSATSTSGLAGHEQFF. The CDR3 DNA is TGCAGTGCCACCAGCACGTCTGGACTAGCGGGGCATGAGCAGTTCTTC.

The table lists this clonotype with a few counts. This chain connects TRBV28 to TRBJ1-5; 7 nucleotides match TRBD1. The J segment lost 9 bases and the V segment lost 7 bases, leaving 12 bases of the junction unmatched. Germline V lookup: CDR1 MDHEN, CDR2 SYDVKM. CDR3 length: 14 amino acids. CDR3: CASNGGGRTGPQHF. The CDR3 DNA follows: TGTGCCAGCAACGGGGGGGGTCGGACAGGGCCCCAGCATTTT.

The V call is TRBV7-3, the J call TRBJ2-3; the D gene is possibly TRBD2 (5 bases). The CDR3 runs 13 residues. Germline V CDR1 and CDR2: SGHTA, FQGTGA. V lost 5 bases to trimming and J lost 4 bases, with 10 bases between them. The chain's CDR3 is CASSLLAPDTQYF. CDR3 nucleotides: TGTGCCAGCAGCCTCCTAGCCCCAGATACGCAGTATTTT.

In its sample, this clonotype was seen many times. The V call is TRBV5-1, the J call TRBJ1-4; a weak D match, TRBD1 (6 bases). Trimming took off 0 bases at V and 7 bases at J, with 16 bases between the two ends. Germline V CDR1 and CDR2: SGHRS, YFSETQ. The CDR3 loop spans 16 amino acids. CDR3 protein: CASSLEGTLGSEKLFF. As DNA, the CDR3 is TGCGCCAGCAGCTTGGAGGGGACACTTGGGAGTGAAAAACTGTTTTTT.

As regards this clonotype: One junction end does not reproduce the germline sequence, and a read error may be involved. V and J are TRBV12-3 or TRBV12-4 and TRBJ1-2; 9 bases are shared with TRBD1. The length of the CDR3 is 15 residues. Written as DNA, the CDR3 is TGTGCCAGCAGTCCCGGGACAGGGCGTAACTATGGCTGCACCTTC. Protein: CASSPGTGRNYGCTF.

In DNA, the CDR3 is TGTGCCAGCGGAAGGGAGGCCCGCGACGAGCAGTACTTC. It specifies CASGREARDEQYF. This chain uses TRBV11-2 with TRBJ2-7; a weak D match, TRBD2 (6 bases). The CDR3 contains 13 residues. CDR1 and CDR2 (germline): SGHAT, FQNNGV. Trimming pared 8 bases from V and 5 bases from J, leaving 16 bases between.

This clonotype was counted ten times or more. The chain is built from TRBV7-9 and TRBJ2-5, with D possibly called TRBD1 or TRBD2 (5 bases each). Germline CDR1 SEHNR, CDR2 FQNEAQ (reference sequence). The V end lost 1 base, the J end lost 3 bases, and 12 bases lay between the germline ends. The CDR3 covers 15 residues. The CDR3 nucleotides are TGTGCCAGCAGCTTAGACCCGGGACCCGAAGAGACCCAGTACTTC. Translating it yields CASSLDPGPEETQYF.

This clonotype was detected ten times or more. The rearrangement links TRBV9 to TRBJ2-7; 7 bases agree with TRBD2. The junction had 6 bases not matched to a gene; V was cut back by 1 base and J by 2 bases. The CDR3 has 15 amino acids. Germline V gene lookup returns CDR1 SGDLS and CDR2 YYNGEE. CDR3 sequence: CASSVQSGETYEQYF. The CDR3 bases are TGTGCCAGCAGCGTACAGAGCGGGGAGACCTACGAGCAGTACTTC.

DNA of the CDR3: TGCAGTGCTAGAGGCACAGGGGTAAGCCGAGATACGCAGTATTTT. Its translation: CSARGTGVSRDTQYF. V usage is TRBV20-1 and J usage is TRBJ2-3; 7 bases match TRBD1. The CDR3 has 15 residues. V was pared by 1 base and J by 5 bases, with 9 bases of the junction left unmatched. The germline V gene has CDR1 DFQATT and CDR2 SNEGSKA (reference sequence).

Details on this clonotype: A much bigger clone sits one base away, suggesting this may be a read error. The chain employs TRBV5-1 and TRBJ2-7, with 8 bases aligning to TRBD2. The trim removed 4 bases at V and 9 bases at J, leaving 9 bases unmatched. This CDR3 contains 13 residues. From germline, CDR1 is SGHRS and CDR2 YFSETQ. The CDR3 sequence is CASSREGSHGQYF. The DNA for the CDR3 is TGCGCCAGCAGCCGGGAGGGGTCCCACGGGCAGTACTTC.